The text below deals with one TCR beta chain. Its antigen is still unknown. This entry comes from a study of T cell repertoires in cytomegalovirus infection. Across the whole study: Both CMV infection and a matching HLA type were indicated by public TCR beta signatures. Notes on the study in general: Totalled public TCR beta family frequency picked out people who carried CMV plus the relevant HLA. In two of eight donors, the top clonotype was HLA-C-restricted CMV-specific.

TCRdb re-derived calls from the reads in MiXCR, one entry per CDR3 protein. This table holds more than 50,000 distinct CDR3 sequences, around 30% found once. The TCR originated in a human donor in good health (CMV status not recorded). Some clones in this sample may be carry-over from other donors' samples. Sequenced material: PBMCs, sequenced either directly or after in vitro stimulation (not recorded which).

In nucleotides, the CDR3 is TGTGCCAGCAGCCTCCGCGACAATGAGCAGTTCTTC. It specifies CASSLRDNEQFF. The chain is built from TRBV6-2 or TRBV6-3 and TRBJ2-1; D is undetermined. CDR1 is MNHEY and CDR2 is SVGEGT in the germline V gene. V was clipped by 6 bases and J by 5 bases, with 8 bases between them. CDR3 size: 12 residues.